The 30 T cell receptor beta chains below come from one sample, sequenced in a study of shared clonotypes between healthy human individuals. Profiling relied on immunoSEQ multiplex PCR, and the TCRdb table lists in-frame clones only, not all of them. This sample yields about 770,000 clones, of which roughly 72% are seen a single time; around 1.7% belongs to the top ten. The sample comprised memory CD4+ T cells sorted from blood. This sample's subset: CD45RA-negative fraction. These receptor sequences come from a woman in her twenties or thirties in good health.

This clone was detected many times. The rearrangement uses TRBV5-1 and TRBJ2-7, with D perhaps being TRBD1 or TRBD2 (5 bases each). The CDR3 is made up of 15 amino acids. Trimming pared 0 bases from V and 3 bases from J, leaving 13 bases between. CDR1 and CDR2 (germline): SGHRS, YFSETQ. The CDR3 is CASSLATGAGYEQYF. The CDR3 DNA follows: TGCGCCAGCAGCTTGGCCACCGGGGCAGGCTACGAGCAGTACTTC.

This sequence joins TRBV2 and TRBJ1-2; D gene ambiguous. This CDR3 is 13 amino acids long. CDR1 is SNHLY and CDR2 is FYNNEI in the germline V gene. V was trimmed by 0 bases and J by 0 bases, leaving 2 bases between them. For the CDR3, the DNA is TGTGCCAGCAGTGAAGCGACTAACTATGGCTACACCTTC. This encodes CASSEATNYGYTF.

The chain joins TRBV5-5 to TRBJ2-7, with 9 bases matching TRBD1. Germline CDR1 SGHKS, CDR2 YYEKEE (reference sequence). This CDR3 spans 15 amino acids. J gave up 0 bases and V 4 bases, and 5 bases lay outside the gene matches. CDR3 amino acids: CASSRTGASSYEQYF. CDR3 DNA sequence: TGTGCCAGCAGCCGGACAGGGGCTAGCTCCTACGAGCAGTACTTC. The entire variable domain, with the rest obtained from reference TRBV5-5 and TRBJ2-7, is as follows: DAGVTQSPTHLIKTRGQQVTLRCSPISGHKSVSWYQQVLGQGPQFIFQYYEKEERGRGNFPDRFSARQFPNYSSELNVNALLLGDSALYLCASSRTGASSYEQYFGPGTRLTVT.

The chain joins TRBV5-1 to TRBJ2-2, with D perhaps TRBD1 or TRBD2 (5 bases each). CDR3 length: 16 amino acids. V was pared by 1 base and J by 3 bases, with 13 bases between. Germline V gene sequence: CDR1 SGHRS, CDR2 YFSETQ. The CDR3 DNA sequence: TGCGCCAGCAGCTTGTTACAGGCGGGTTACACCGGGGAGCTGTTTTTT. Its protein product is CASSLLQAGYTGELFF.

The V call is TRBV6-6, the J call TRBJ2-7; D is unresolved. The V gene's germline CDR1 is MNHNY and CDR2 SVGAGI (reference sequence). The CDR3 is 11 residues long. Trimming took off 4 bases at V and 5 bases at J, with 6 bases between the two ends. The CDR3 DNA follows: TGTGCCAGCAGTTTCCGGGACGAGCAGTACTTC. It specifies CASSFRDEQYF.

As for this clone: The same CDR3 also results from other DNA sequences found in this sample. This CDR3 reads CASSAPTDSNQPQHF. The CDR3 coding sequence is TGTGCCAGCAGTGCCCCAACCGATAGCAATCAGCCCCAGCATTTT. The chain has TRBV6-1 and TRBJ1-5; no firm D call. Trimming stripped 4 bases from V and 0 bases from J, with 10 bases between. CDR3 length equals 15 residues. Germline V gives CDR1 MNHNS, CDR2 SASEGT.

The chain links TRBV18 to TRBJ1-3; D gene uncertain. Germline lookup yields CDR1 KGHSH and CDR2 LQKENI. The CDR3 has 14 amino acids. The V end lost 3 bases, the J end lost 3 bases, and 9 bases lay between the germline ends. The CDR3 here is CASSPQYGGNTIYF. In nucleotides, the CDR3 is TGTGCCAGCTCACCGCAATATGGTGGAAACACCATATATTTT. Full variable domain (missing parts from reference TRBV18 and TRBJ1-3): NAGVMQNPRHLVRRRGQEARLRCSPMKGHSHVYWYRQLPEEGLKFMVYLQKENIIDESGMPKERFSAEFPKEGPSILRIQQVVRGDSAAYFCASSPQYGGNTIYFGEGSWLTVV.

At least ten counts were recorded for this clone. The chain has TRBV21-1 and TRBJ2-7; TRBD1, the D gene given by the table, was not confirmed from the DNA. TRBV21-1 is described as a pseudogene. The CDR3 length is 16 residues. CDR3 residues: CASSQIRQGVTYEQYF. The DNA for the CDR3 is TGTGCCAGCAGCCAAATACGACAGGGGGTCACCTACGAGCAGTACTTC.

J is TRBJ2-1 and V is TRBV5-1; 7 nucleotides agree with TRBD2. CDR1 is SGHRS, CDR2 YFSETQ, per germline. Trimming removed 1 base from V and 5 bases from J; junction bases left unmatched: 9. There are 16 residues in the CDR3. CDR3 in amino acids: CASSLPRRERNNEQFF. CDR3 DNA: TGCGCCAGCAGCTTGCCTCGGCGGGAGAGGAACAATGAGCAGTTCTTC.

V usage is TRBV6-5 and J usage is TRBJ2-7; D remains unclear. CDR1 is MNHEY, CDR2 SVGAGI, per germline. This CDR3 comprises 12 residues. V gave up 6 bases and J gave up 2 bases, with 8 bases separating them. CDR3 loop: CASRSSTYEQYF. The CDR3 coding sequence is TGTGCCAGCAGGTCCTCTACCTACGAGCAGTACTTC.

This clone turned up a few times. The chain combines TRBV19 with TRBJ2-1, with 8 nucleotides matching TRBD2. After removal of 1 base from V and 4 bases from J, the junction contained 3 bases not matched to a gene. Germline CDR1 reads LNHDA; CDR2 reads SQIVND (reference sequence). The CDR3 is made up of 15 amino acids. CDR3 sequence: CASSIVTSGYNEQFF. The CDR3 DNA reads as TGTGCCAGTAGTATAGTAACTAGCGGATACAATGAGCAGTTCTTC.

The rearrangement links TRBV5-1 to TRBJ1-2; D unclear. Trimming stripped 0 bases from V and 4 bases from J, with 7 bases between. Germline V gene sequence: CDR1 SGHRS, CDR2 YFSETQ. CDR3 length: 13 amino acids. The CDR3 DNA sequence: TGCGCCAGCAGCTTGGCCAGTACCTATGGCTACACCTTC. Translation: CASSLASTYGYTF.

This clone was recorded only once. The chain employs TRBV6-6 and TRBJ2-7; D remains ambiguous. This CDR3 is built from 12 residues. V shed 3 bases and J shed 6 bases, with 9 bases lying between them. The germline gives CDR1 MNHNY, CDR2 SVGAGI (reference sequence). Here the CDR3 DNA reads TGTGCCAGCAGTTATACCACTGGCGAGCAGTACTTC. Translated, it gives CASSYTTGEQYF.

This chain links TRBV5-6 with TRBJ2-7; perhaps D is TRBD1 or TRBD2 (5 bases each). The CDR3 is made up of 14 amino acids. Between the trimmed V and J ends, which lost 4 bases and 2 bases, there was a span of 13 bases. CDR1 is SGHDT, CDR2 YYEEEE, per germline. CDR3 nucleotide sequence: TGTGCCAGCAGCCCCGGGACGTTCACCTACGAGCAGTACTTC. Protein: CASSPGTFTYEQYF. The whole variable domain, remainder taken from reference TRBV5-6 and TRBJ2-7, is DAGVTQSPTHLIKTRGQQVTLRCSPKSGHDTVSWYQQALGQGPQFIFQYYEEEERQRGNFPDRFSGHQFPNYSSELNVNALLLGDSALYLCASSPGTFTYEQYFGPGTRLTVT.

This chain connects TRBV7-8 to TRBJ2-3; D uncertain. Germline V CDR1 and CDR2: SGHVS, FQNEAQ. The CDR3 sequence is 16 residues long. Deletions cut 2 bases from V and 3 bases from J, with 15 bases between. The DNA of the CDR3 is TGTGCCAGCAGCTTATGGGGTGGAAAGAGGACAGATACGCAGTATTTT. The encoded protein is CASSLWGGKRTDTQYF.

V and J are TRBV7-3 and TRBJ2-2, with TRBD2 matching 7 bases. CDR3 size: 16 residues. V shed 3 bases and J 2 bases; nucleotides not matched to a gene: 6. Germline V lookup: CDR1 SGHTA, CDR2 FQGTGA. In DNA, the CDR3 is TGTGCCAGCAGCTTGGGGCTAGCGGAAAACACCGGGGAGCTGTTTTTT. Its protein product is CASSLGLAENTGELFF.

J is TRBJ1-5 and V is TRBV6-1; TRBD1 matches 9 bases. The length of the CDR3 is 15 residues. Trimming took 6 bases from V and 6 from J; bases not matched to a gene: 9. The V gene's germline CDR1 is MNHNS and CDR2 SASEGT. This CDR3 is CASRPIDRGIQPQHF. Here the CDR3 DNA reads TGTGCCAGCAGACCGATAGACAGGGGGATTCAGCCCCAGCATTTT.

The rearrangement links TRBV5-1 to TRBJ2-1; D unclear. CDR3 length: 15 residues. The V gene lost 3 bases and the J gene lost 7 bases, with 17 bases spanning the gap. Germline CDR1 reads SGHRS; CDR2 reads YFSETQ. CDR3 coding DNA: TGCGCCAGCAGCTACTCTAAATCCGTCGGGAATGAGCAGTTCTTC. It translates to CASSYSKSVGNEQFF. Full variable domain (missing parts from reference TRBV5-1 and TRBJ2-1): KAGVTQTPRYLIKTRGQQVTLSCSPISGHRSVSWYQQTPGQGLQFLFEYFSETQRNKGNFPGRFSGRQFSNSRSEMNVSTLELGDSALYLCASSYSKSVGNEQFFGPGTRLTVL.

V is TRBV6-6 and J is TRBJ2-1; 7 positions match TRBD2. This CDR3 contains 16 residues. The V gene end was trimmed by 2 bases and the J gene end by 5 bases; junction bases not matched to a gene: 9. Germline V CDR1 and CDR2: MNHNY, SVGAGI (reference sequence). The CDR3 region is CASSYRGSGEHNEQFF. CDR3 sequence (DNA): TGTGCCAGCAGTTACCGGGGAAGCGGGGAACACAATGAGCAGTTCTTC.

The rearrangement links TRBV6-6 to TRBJ2-3; 7 bases agree with TRBD2. This CDR3 is built from 15 residues. In germline, CDR1 is MNHNY, CDR2 SVGAGI (reference sequence). The V gene end was trimmed by 2 bases and the J gene end by 4 bases; junction bases not matched to a gene: 6. The CDR3: CASSYGGVAADTQYF. The DNA for the CDR3 is TGTGCCAGCAGTTACGGGGGGGTCGCGGCAGATACGCAGTATTTT.

J is TRBJ2-5 and V is TRBV28, with TRBD1 matching over 10 bases. This CDR3 has 15 residues. The germline CDR1 and CDR2 sequences are MDHEN and SYDVKM. V was clipped by 2 bases and J by 3 bases; unmatched bases: 3. CDR3 DNA: TGTGCCAGCAGTTTACCCGGGACAGGGGAAGAGACCCAGTACTTC. Protein: CASSLPGTGEETQYF.

The CDR3 nucleotides read TGCGCCAGCAGCTTAAGGGCGGGGACAGATACGCAGTATTTT. This translates into CASSLRAGTDTQYF. The rearrangement links TRBV5-1 to TRBJ2-3; the D gene is possibly TRBD2 (6 bases). The germline V gene has CDR1 SGHRS and CDR2 YFSETQ. The V and J ends lost 2 bases and 3 bases respectively, with 10 bases between them. The CDR3 is made up of 14 amino acids.

CDR3 sequence (DNA): TGTGCCAGCAGTTCAGGACAGACGGAGACCCAGTACTTC. Its protein is CASSSGQTETQYF. V is TRBV28 and J is TRBJ2-5; D possibly corresponds to TRBD1 (6 bases). V lost 4 bases to trimming and J lost 5 bases, with 11 bases between them. The CDR3 sequence is 13 residues long. CDR1 is MDHEN, CDR2 SYDVKM, per germline.

This clone appeared a few times. This rearrangement joins TRBV4-2 to TRBJ2-1; the D gene could be TRBD1 or TRBD2 (6 bases each). Germline values: CDR1 LGHNA, CDR2 YNFKEQ. With 1 base removed from V and 10 bases from J, the gap between germline ends came to 14 bases. The CDR3 contains 14 residues. The CDR3 loop is CASSQARLGGEQFF. The CDR3 region has the DNA TGTGCCAGCAGCCAAGCAAGACTGGGGGGCGAGCAGTTCTTC.

The chain links TRBV5-4 to TRBJ2-5, with D unresolved. The CDR3 sequence is 14 residues long. V was trimmed by 1 base and J by 0 bases, leaving 7 bases between them. Per germline, CDR1 SGHNT and CDR2 YYREEE (reference sequence). CDR3 sequence (DNA): TGTGCCAGCAGCTTGTCCTCGGACCAAGAGACCCAGTACTTC. Protein sequence: CASSLSSDQETQYF.

This clone showed up just once. V gene TRBV7-2 combines with J gene TRBJ1-5, with D possibly being TRBD1 (5 bases). With 5 bases removed from V and 9 bases from J, the gap between germline ends came to 14 bases. Germline lookup yields CDR1 SGHTA and CDR2 FQGNSA. There are 13 residues in the CDR3. CDR3 in amino acids: CASSLSYQGPQHF. The CDR3 region has the DNA TGTGCCAGCAGCCTGAGTTACCAGGGGCCCCAGCATTTT.

The CDR3 nucleotides are TGTGCCAGCAGTCCAATGGGGGGGATGTCCGGGGAGCTGTTTTTT. It encodes CASSPMGGMSGELFF. The chain is built from TRBV27 and TRBJ2-2; TRBD2 matches 7 bases. This CDR3 has 15 residues. Germline trimming cut 5 bases from V and 6 bases from J; bases unmatched to any gene: 9. Germline CDR1 reads MNHEY; CDR2 reads SMNVEV (reference sequence).

The chain joins TRBV29-1 to TRBJ2-2; 7 bases agree with TRBD1. This CDR3 is 14 amino acids long. Germline CDR1 is SQVTM and CDR2 is ANQGSEA. V lost 7 bases, J lost 3 bases, and 8 bases stayed unmatched. The CDR3 region has the DNA TGCAGCGCCAACAGGGGATTTTACACCGGGGAGCTGTTTTTT. Its protein product is CSANRGFYTGELFF.

The chain combines TRBV5-1 with TRBJ2-5; TRBD2 matches 11 bases. Per the germline V gene, CDR1 is SGHRS and CDR2 is YFSETQ. The CDR3 has 15 amino acids. Trimming took 5 bases from V and 4 from J; bases not matched to a gene: 7. The CDR3 reads CASSLAGGPSETQYF. The CDR3 DNA sequence: TGCGCCAGCAGTTTAGCGGGAGGGCCCTCAGAGACCCAGTACTTC.

This clone appeared a single time. The chain is built from TRBV29-1 and TRBJ1-5; 10 nucleotides match TRBD1. CDR1 is SQVTM and CDR2 is ANQGSEA in the germline V gene. J was trimmed by 8 bases and V by 7 bases; bases with no gene match: 5. The CDR3 sequence is 12 residues long. The CDR3 region is CSAWDRGEPQHF. The CDR3 nucleotides read TGCAGCGCCTGGGACAGGGGTGAGCCCCAGCATTTT.